The next 22 T cell receptor beta chains were all read from a single sample in a study of T cell changes during pregnancy in multiple sclerosis. Produced via immunoSEQ multiplex PCR; TCRdb's table is partial and in-frame only. Of more than 50,000 clones detected, more than 90% appear once; the ten largest clones hold about 3.1%. Sequencing used peripheral blood, obtained in the first trimester of pregnancy. The receptors derive from a female donor in good health, enrolled as a control in a pregnancy study.

The chain joins TRBV5-1 to TRBJ1-1; 8 bases are shared with TRBD1. This CDR3 is built from 14 residues. CDR1 and CDR2 (germline): SGHRS, YFSETQ. V was clipped by 1 base and J by 3 bases; unmatched bases: 2. The CDR3 nucleotides read TGCGCCAGCAGCTTGACAGGGGGAGACACTGAAGCTTTCTTT. It specifies CASSLTGGDTEAFF.

The CDR3 coding sequence is TGTGCCAGCAGTGAATTAGGGGGTATAACAAAGACCCAGTACTTC. Translation gives CASSELGGITKTQYF. The chain uses TRBV6-1 and TRBJ2-5; TRBD1 might be the D (6 bases). V was shortened by 2 bases and J by 6 bases, with 16 bases between the two germline ends. Germline V gene sequence: CDR1 MNHNS, CDR2 SASEGT. The CDR3 extends over 15 amino acids.

The chain has TRBV6-6 and TRBJ2-3; D is perhaps TRBD2 (6 bases). Between the trimmed V and J ends, which lost 5 bases and 2 bases, there was a span of 11 bases. The CDR3 covers 14 residues. In germline, CDR1 is MNHNY, CDR2 SVGAGI (reference sequence). The CDR3: CASSPGLNTDTQYF. CDR3 DNA sequence: TGTGCCAGCAGTCCGGGACTGAACACAGATACGCAGTATTTT.

This sequence joins TRBV28 and TRBJ2-3; D may be TRBD1 (5 bases). There are 18 residues in the CDR3. V was trimmed by 2 bases and J by 3 bases, leaving 21 bases between them. Germline V gives CDR1 MDHEN, CDR2 SYDVKM. The CDR3 bases are TGTGCCAGCAGTTTAGTGGGTTCTGGGGCCTTGGGGACAGATACGCAGTATTTT. Its protein product is CASSLVGSGALGTDTQYF.

The chain carries TRBV27 and TRBJ2-3, with D maybe TRBD1 (5 bases). The CDR3 runs 14 residues. Trimming removed 5 bases from V and 4 bases from J, with 13 bases in between. CDR1 MNHEY and CDR2 SMNVEV come from the germline V gene (reference sequence). This CDR3 is CASSPPTEPDTQYF. CDR3 sequence (DNA): TGTGCCAGCAGTCCCCCGACAGAACCAGATACGCAGTATTTT.

This clone was seen a single time. This chain joins TRBV7-2 and TRBJ2-1; D is uncertain. The germline CDR1 and CDR2 sequences are SGHTA and FQGNSA. Trimming pared 4 bases from V and 5 bases from J, leaving 18 bases between. The CDR3 contains 16 residues. CDR3 coding DNA: TGTGCCAGCAGCTCGAACACCGGGTTATTAAACAATGAGCAGTTCTTC. Protein: CASSSNTGLLNNEQFF. Based on the CDR3 plus reference TRBV7-2 and TRBJ2-1, the full variable domain is GAGVSQSPSNKVTEKGKDVELRCDPISGHTALYWYRQSLGQGLEFLIYFQGNSAPDKSGLPSDRFSAERTGGSVSTLTIQRTQQEDSAVYLCASSSNTGLLNNEQFFGPGTRLTVL.

This rearrangement joins TRBV28 to TRBJ1-3; maybe TRBD1 (6 bases). Germline V gives CDR1 MDHEN, CDR2 SYDVKM. Trimming took off 6 bases at V and 0 bases at J, with 9 bases between the two ends. The CDR3 spans 14 residues. Here the CDR3 reads CASRGQRSGNTIYF. The DNA for the CDR3 is TGTGCCAGCAGAGGACAGCGCTCTGGAAACACCATATATTTT.

The rearrangement uses TRBV6-5 and TRBJ1-1, with 7 bases aligning to TRBD1. The CDR3 is made up of 14 amino acids. Germline V gene data show CDR1 as MNHEY and CDR2 as SVGAGI. J gave up 7 bases and V 6 bases, and 11 bases lay outside the gene matches. CDR3 sequence reads: CASSWTGSSFEAFF. The CDR3 DNA reads as TGTGCCAGCAGCTGGACAGGCTCAAGCTTTGAAGCTTTCTTT.

This clone was counted a single time. The chain recombines TRBV19 with TRBJ1-1; D might be TRBD1 (5 bases). Trimming pared 3 bases from V and 0 bases from J, leaving 14 bases between. Germline V lookup: CDR1 LNHDA, CDR2 SQIVND (reference sequence). The CDR3 is 16 amino acids. The CDR3 region has the DNA TGTGCCAGTAGTATGAGGGGAGGGCAAATGAACACTGAAGCTTTCTTT. This encodes CASSMRGGQMNTEAFF.

V usage is TRBV7-8 and J usage is TRBJ2-7; possible D gene TRBD2, 6 bases. The CDR3 consists of 13 residues. CDR1 and CDR2 from the germline V gene are SGHVS and FQNEAQ. V lost 2 bases, J lost 6 bases, and 11 bases lay in between. CDR3 nucleotide sequence: TGTGCCAGCAGCTTAAGGGCGCGGGGCGAGCAGTACTTC. It yields the protein CASSLRARGEQYF.

This clone was seen only a few times. The chain combines TRBV12-5 with TRBJ2-7; 9 bases agree with TRBD2. There are 14 residues in the CDR3. Unmatched junction bases numbered 2, after V lost 2 bases and J lost 3 bases. CDR1 and CDR2 (germline): LGHNT, FRNRAP. This CDR3 reads CASGLTSGYYEQYF. CDR3 DNA: TGTGCTAGTGGTTTGACTAGCGGGTACTACGAGCAGTACTTC.

The V gene is TRBV28, the J gene TRBJ2-7; no definite D call. This CDR3 is built from 13 residues. The V end was cut by 2 bases, the J end by 1 base, with 6 bases between. Germline V lookup: CDR1 MDHEN, CDR2 SYDVKM. The CDR3 reads CASSLGQSYEQYF. The CDR3 coding sequence is TGTGCCAGCAGTTTAGGGCAGTCCTACGAGCAGTACTTC.

CDR3 amino acids: CASSYSRKATDTQYF. In DNA, the CDR3 is TGTGCCAGCAGTTACTCCAGGAAGGCCACAGATACGCAGTATTTT. The genes are TRBV6-5 and TRBJ2-3; D remains unclear. CDR3 length: 15 amino acids. Germline V CDR1 and CDR2: MNHEY, SVGAGI. V was pared by 0 bases and J by 2 bases, with 9 bases between.

This chain connects TRBV18 to TRBJ1-1, with 7 bases lining up with TRBD1. The CDR3 covers 17 residues. The ends lost 1 base at V and 1 base at J; junction bases unmatched: 9. Germline V gives CDR1 KGHSH, CDR2 LQKENI. CDR3 sequence reads: CASSPQGTGATNTEAFF. CDR3 bases: TGTGCCAGCTCACCACAGGGAACAGGGGCCACGAACACTGAAGCTTTCTTT.

This chain links TRBV7-9 with TRBJ2-2, with a possible D match to TRBD1 (6 bases). The CDR3 consists of 18 residues. Trimming removed 4 bases at V and 1 base at J, with 19 bases between. Per the germline V gene, CDR1 is SEHNR and CDR2 is FQNEAQ (reference sequence). Here the CDR3 DNA reads TGTGCCAGCAGCTCGACAGTGATCAGGGGCAAGAACACCGGGGAGCTGTTTTTT. It yields the protein CASSSTVIRGKNTGELFF.

This chain joins TRBV19 and TRBJ1-2; D not certain. The V end was cut by 3 bases, the J end by 5 bases, with 13 bases between. The CDR3 is 14 amino acids. Germline assignment: CDR1 LNHDA and CDR2 SQIVND (reference sequence). CDR3 nucleotide sequence: TGTGCCAGTAGTATCCGGGTAACTGATTATGGCTACACCTTC. Protein sequence: CASSIRVTDYGYTF.

This clone was counted between two and nine times. V and J are TRBV6-1 and TRBJ1-1; D gene ambiguous. V shed 2 bases and J shed 6 bases, with 13 bases lying between them. This CDR3 is built from 14 residues. CDR1 and CDR2 from the germline V gene are MNHNS and SASEGT. The CDR3 spells CASSEPQDKAEAFF. DNA of the CDR3: TGTGCCAGCAGTGAACCCCAGGATAAAGCTGAAGCTTTCTTT.

The V and J genes are TRBV15 and TRBJ2-1, with TRBD2 matching over 11 bases. Germline values: CDR1 LNHNV, CDR2 YYDKDF (reference sequence). CDR3 length equals 18 residues. V was pared by 3 bases and J by 1 base, with 8 bases of the junction left unmatched. CDR3 DNA sequence: TGTGCCACCAGCAGTTTTACTAGCGGGGGCCGTTCCTACAATGAGCAGTTCTTC. This codes for CATSSFTSGGRSYNEQFF.

V usage is TRBV6-5 and J usage is TRBJ1-1; 8 bases match TRBD1. The J segment lost 10 bases and the V segment lost 6 bases, leaving 13 bases of the junction unmatched. The CDR3 runs 14 residues. From germline, CDR1 is MNHEY and CDR2 SVGAGI. The CDR3, as DNA: TGTGCCAGCAGGAGACTACAGGGGGACCTGCGAGCTTTCTTT. Translated, it gives CASRRLQGDLRAFF.

The CDR3 sequence is CASRRTDYGYTF. CDR3 in DNA: TGTGCCAGCCGAAGGACAGACTATGGCTACACCTTC. The chain uses TRBV28 and TRBJ1-2; TRBD1 might be the D (6 bases). Trimming removed 8 bases at V and 3 bases at J, with 10 bases between. The CDR3 runs 12 residues. Germline CDR1 and CDR2: MDHEN and SYDVKM.

The chain couples TRBV18 to TRBJ1-2; maybe TRBD1 (5 bases). This CDR3 has 12 amino acids. Trimming removed 5 bases from V and 4 bases from J, with 8 bases in between. Germline V gene lookup returns CDR1 KGHSH and CDR2 LQKENI. The CDR3 DNA follows: TGTGCCAGCTCAGACGACAGCTATGGCTACACCTTC. Translating gives CASSDDSYGYTF.

This clone showed up just once. The V call is TRBV5-1, the J call TRBJ1-1, with 7 nucleotides matching TRBD1. V dropped 4 bases and J dropped 0; count of bases not matched to a gene: 12. The germline V gene has CDR1 SGHRS and CDR2 YFSETQ. The CDR3 is 17 residues long. The CDR3 protein is CASSGNPTGTLNTEAFF. CDR3 nucleotides: TGCGCCAGCAGCGGCAATCCGACAGGGACGTTGAACACTGAAGCTTTCTTT.